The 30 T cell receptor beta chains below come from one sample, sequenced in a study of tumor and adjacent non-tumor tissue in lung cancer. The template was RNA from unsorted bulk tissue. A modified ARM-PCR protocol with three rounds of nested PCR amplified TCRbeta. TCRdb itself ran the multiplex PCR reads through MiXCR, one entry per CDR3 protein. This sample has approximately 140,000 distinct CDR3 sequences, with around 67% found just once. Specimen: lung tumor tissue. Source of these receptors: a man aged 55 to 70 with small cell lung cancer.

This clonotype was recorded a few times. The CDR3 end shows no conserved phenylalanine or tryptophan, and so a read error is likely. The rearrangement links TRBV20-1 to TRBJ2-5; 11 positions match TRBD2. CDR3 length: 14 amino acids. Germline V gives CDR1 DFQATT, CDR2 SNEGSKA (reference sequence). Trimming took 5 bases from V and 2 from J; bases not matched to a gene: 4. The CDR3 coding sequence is TGCAGTGCTCGATGGACTAGCGGGCAAGAGACCCAGTACCTC. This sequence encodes CSARWTSGQETQYL.

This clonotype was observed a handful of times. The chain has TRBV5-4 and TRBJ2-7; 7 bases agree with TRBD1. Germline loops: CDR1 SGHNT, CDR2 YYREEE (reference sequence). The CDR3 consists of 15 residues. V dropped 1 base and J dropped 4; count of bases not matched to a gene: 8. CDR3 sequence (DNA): TGTGCCAGCAGCTTGTTTGGACAGGCCCAATACGAGCAGTACTTC. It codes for CASSLFGQAQYEQYF.

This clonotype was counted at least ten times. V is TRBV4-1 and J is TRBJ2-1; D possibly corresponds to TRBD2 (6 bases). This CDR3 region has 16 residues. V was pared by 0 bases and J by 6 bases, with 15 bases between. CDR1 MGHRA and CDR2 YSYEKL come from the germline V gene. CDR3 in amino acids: CASSQEGGILLNEQFF. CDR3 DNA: TGCGCCAGCAGCCAAGAGGGAGGTATTCTTCTCAATGAGCAGTTCTTC.

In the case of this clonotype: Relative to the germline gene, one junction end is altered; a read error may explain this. In DNA, the CDR3 is TGTCCCAGCAGCTTAGTGACAGCCCAGAGCTCCTCCAATGAGCAGTTCTTC. Its protein is CPSSLVTAQSSSNEQFF. This sequence joins TRBV11-2 and TRBJ2-1; TRBD1 might be the D (5 bases). The germline gives CDR1 SGHAT, CDR2 FQNNGV. This CDR3 contains 17 residues.

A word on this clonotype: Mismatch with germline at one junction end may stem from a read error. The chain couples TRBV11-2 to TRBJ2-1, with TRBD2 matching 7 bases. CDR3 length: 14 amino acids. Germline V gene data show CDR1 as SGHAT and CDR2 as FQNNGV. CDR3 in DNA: TGTACCAGCAGTTGGACTGGCGGGAGCGATGAGCAGTTCTTC. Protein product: CTSSWTGGSDEQFF.

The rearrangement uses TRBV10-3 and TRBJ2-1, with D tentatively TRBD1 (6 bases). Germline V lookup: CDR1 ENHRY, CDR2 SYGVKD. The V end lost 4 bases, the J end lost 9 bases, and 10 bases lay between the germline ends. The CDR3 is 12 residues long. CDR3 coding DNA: TGTGCCATCAGTGTCAGGGGAGCTGAGCAGTTCTTC. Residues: CAISVRGAEQFF.

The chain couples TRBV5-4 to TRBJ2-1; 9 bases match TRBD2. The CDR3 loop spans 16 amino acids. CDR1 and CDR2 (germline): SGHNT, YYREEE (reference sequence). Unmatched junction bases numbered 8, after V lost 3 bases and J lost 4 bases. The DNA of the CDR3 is TGTGCCAGCAGCTCCTTGGGGCGGGAGGGATACAATGAGCAGTTCTTC. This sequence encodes CASSSLGREGYNEQFF.

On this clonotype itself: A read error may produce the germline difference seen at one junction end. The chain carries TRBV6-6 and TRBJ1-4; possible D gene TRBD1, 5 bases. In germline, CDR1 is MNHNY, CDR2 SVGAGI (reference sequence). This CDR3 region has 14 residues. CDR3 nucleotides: TGTGCCAGCAGCCCGACAGCCACTAATGGAAAACTGTTTTTT. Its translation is CASSPTATNGKLFF.

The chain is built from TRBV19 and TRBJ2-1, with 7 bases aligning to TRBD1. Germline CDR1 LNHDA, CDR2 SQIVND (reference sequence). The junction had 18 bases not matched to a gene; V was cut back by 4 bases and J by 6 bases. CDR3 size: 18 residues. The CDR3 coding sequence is TGTGCCAGTAGTACCCCGGGACAGAGCTTACGTTATCGCAATGAGCAGTTCTTC. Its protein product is CASSTPGQSLRYRNEQFF.

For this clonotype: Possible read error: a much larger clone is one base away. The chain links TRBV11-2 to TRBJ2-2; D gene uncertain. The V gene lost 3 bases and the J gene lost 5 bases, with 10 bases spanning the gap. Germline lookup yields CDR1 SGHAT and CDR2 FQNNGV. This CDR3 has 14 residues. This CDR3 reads CASSFLQETGELFF. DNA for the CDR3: TGTGCCAGCAGCTTTCTACAAGAGACCGGGGAGCTGTTTTTT.

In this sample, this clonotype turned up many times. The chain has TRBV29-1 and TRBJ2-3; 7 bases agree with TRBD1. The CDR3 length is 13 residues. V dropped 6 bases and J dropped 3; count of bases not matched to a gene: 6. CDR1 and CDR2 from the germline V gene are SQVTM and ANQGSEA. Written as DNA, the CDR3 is TGCAGCGTCGGAACAGGGGTGACAGATACGCAGTATTTT. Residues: CSVGTGVTDTQYF.

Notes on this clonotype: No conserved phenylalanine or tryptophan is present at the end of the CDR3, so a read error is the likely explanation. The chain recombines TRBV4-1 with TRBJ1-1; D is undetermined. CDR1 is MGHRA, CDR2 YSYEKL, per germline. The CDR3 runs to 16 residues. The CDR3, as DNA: TGCGCCAGCGGCCAAGATATAGTGGTGGTGAACACTGAAGCTTTCTCT. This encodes CASGQDIVVVNTEAFS.

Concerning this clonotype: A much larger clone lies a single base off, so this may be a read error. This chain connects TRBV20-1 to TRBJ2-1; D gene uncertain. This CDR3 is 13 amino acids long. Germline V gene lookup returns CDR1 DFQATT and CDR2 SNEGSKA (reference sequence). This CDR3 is CSSRDGVHNEQFF. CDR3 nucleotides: TGCAGTTCTAGAGATGGAGTCCACAATGAGCAGTTCTTC.

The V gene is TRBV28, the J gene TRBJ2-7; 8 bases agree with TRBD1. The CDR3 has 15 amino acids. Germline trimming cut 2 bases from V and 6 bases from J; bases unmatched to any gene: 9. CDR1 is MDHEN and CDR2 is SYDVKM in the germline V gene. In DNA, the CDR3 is TGTGCCAGCAGTTTACCGCACCAGGGGGCTCCCGAGCAGTACTTC. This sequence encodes CASSLPHQGAPEQYF.

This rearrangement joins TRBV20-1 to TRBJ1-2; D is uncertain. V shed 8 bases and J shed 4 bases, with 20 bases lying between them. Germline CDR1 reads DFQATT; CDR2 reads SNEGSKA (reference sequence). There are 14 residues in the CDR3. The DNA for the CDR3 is TGCAGTACTGCCCTCATCGGGGAACTCTATGGCTACACCTTC. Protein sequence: CSTALIGELYGYTF.

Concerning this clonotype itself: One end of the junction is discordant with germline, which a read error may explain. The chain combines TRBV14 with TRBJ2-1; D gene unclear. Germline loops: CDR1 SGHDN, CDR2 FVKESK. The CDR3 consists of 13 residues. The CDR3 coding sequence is TGTGTCAGCAGCCCCCGACTTTACAATGAGCAGTTCTTC. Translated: CVSSPRLYNEQFF.

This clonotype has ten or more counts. The CDR3 DNA follows: TGTGCCAGCAGCCCCCGGACTAGCGGGAGTAGATCCTACAATGAGCAGTTCTTC. The encoded protein is CASSPRTSGSRSYNEQFF. The rearrangement uses TRBV11-3 and TRBJ2-1; 13 positions agree with TRBD2. CDR3 length: 18 amino acids. The V gene's germline CDR1 is SGHNT and CDR2 YENEEA. The V and J ends lost 5 bases and 1 base, in that order; junction bases with no gene match: 8.

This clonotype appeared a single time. The CDR3 is CASSPWDRGIGGYTF. CDR3 in DNA: TGTGCCAGCAGTCCCTGGGACAGGGGAATAGGTGGCTACACCTTC. The genes are TRBV12-3 or TRBV12-4 and TRBJ1-2; TRBD1 agrees at 10 bases. J was trimmed by 7 bases and V by 5 bases; bases with no gene match: 10. The CDR3 is 15 amino acids.

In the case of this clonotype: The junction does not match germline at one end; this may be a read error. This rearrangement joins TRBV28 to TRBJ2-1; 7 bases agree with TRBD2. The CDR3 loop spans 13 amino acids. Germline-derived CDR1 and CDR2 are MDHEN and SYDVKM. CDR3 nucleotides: TGTGCCAGCAGTTTGGGAGGGATCAGTGAGCGGTTCTTC. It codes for CASSLGGISERFF.

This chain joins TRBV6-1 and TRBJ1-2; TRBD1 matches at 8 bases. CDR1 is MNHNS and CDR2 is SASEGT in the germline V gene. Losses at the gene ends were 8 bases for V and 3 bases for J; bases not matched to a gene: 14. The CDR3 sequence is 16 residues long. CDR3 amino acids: CASAADRVGHDYGYTF. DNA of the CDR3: TGTGCCAGCGCCGCGGACAGGGTAGGACATGACTATGGCTACACCTTC.

The CDR3 is CASIRQGNTEAFF. The DNA of the CDR3 is TGTGCCAGCATAAGACAGGGGAACACTGAAGCTTTCTTT. The chain joins TRBV12-3 or TRBV12-4 to TRBJ1-1, with 7 bases that match TRBD1. Trimming at V came to 7 bases and at J to 1 base, leaving 3 bases not matched to a gene. This CDR3 contains 13 residues.

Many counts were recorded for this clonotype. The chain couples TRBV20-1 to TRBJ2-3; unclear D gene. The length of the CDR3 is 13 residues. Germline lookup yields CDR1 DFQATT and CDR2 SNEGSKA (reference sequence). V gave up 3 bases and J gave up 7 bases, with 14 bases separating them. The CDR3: CSARPVLGNTQYF. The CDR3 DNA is TGCAGTGCTAGGCCGGTTCTGGGGAATACGCAGTATTTT.

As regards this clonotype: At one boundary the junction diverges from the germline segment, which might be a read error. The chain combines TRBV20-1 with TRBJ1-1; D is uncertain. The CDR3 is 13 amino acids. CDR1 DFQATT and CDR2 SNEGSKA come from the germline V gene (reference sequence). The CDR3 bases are TGCAGTGCTAGAGATACCCAGAACACTAAAGCTTTCTTT. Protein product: CSARDTQNTKAFF.

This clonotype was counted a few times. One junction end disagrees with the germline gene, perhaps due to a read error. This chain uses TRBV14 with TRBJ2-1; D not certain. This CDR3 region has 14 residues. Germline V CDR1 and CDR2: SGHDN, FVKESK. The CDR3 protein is CVSSQDWKVSEQFF. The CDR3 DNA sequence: TGTGTCAGCAGCCAAGATTGGAAAGTGTCTGAGCAGTTCTTC.

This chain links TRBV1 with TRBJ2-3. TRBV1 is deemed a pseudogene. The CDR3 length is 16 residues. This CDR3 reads CTSSPTTASIGDTQYF. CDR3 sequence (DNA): TGTACCAGCAGCCCAACCACGGCTTCCATTGGAGATACGCAGTATTTT.

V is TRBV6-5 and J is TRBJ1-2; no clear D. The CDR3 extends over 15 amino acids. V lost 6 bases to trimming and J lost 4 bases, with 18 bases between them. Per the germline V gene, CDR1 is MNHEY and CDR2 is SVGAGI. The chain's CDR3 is CASRLQTETFYGYTF. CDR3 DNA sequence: TGTGCCAGCAGACTGCAAACCGAGACATTCTATGGCTACACCTTC.

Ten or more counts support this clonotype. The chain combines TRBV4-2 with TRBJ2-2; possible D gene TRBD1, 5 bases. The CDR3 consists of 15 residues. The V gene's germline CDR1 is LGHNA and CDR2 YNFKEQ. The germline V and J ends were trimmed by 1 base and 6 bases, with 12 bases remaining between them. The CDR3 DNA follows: TGTGCCAGCAGCCAAGCTAGACCAGGGTCCGGGGAGCTGTTTTTT. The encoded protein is CASSQARPGSGELFF.

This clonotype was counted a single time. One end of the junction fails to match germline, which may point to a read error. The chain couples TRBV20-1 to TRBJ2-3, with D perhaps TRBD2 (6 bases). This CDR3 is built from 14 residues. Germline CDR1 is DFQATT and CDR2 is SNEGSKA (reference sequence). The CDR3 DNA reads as TGCACTGCTAGCCGGAGCGGGCCCGCAGAAACGCAGTATTTT. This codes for CTASRSGPAETQYF.

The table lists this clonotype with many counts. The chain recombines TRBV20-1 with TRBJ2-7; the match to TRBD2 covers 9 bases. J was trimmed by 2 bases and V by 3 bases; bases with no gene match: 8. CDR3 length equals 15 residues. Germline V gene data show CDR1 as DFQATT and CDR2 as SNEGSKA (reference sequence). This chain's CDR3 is CSASGLARNPYEQYF. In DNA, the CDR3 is TGCAGTGCTAGCGGACTAGCGAGAAACCCCTACGAGCAGTACTTC.

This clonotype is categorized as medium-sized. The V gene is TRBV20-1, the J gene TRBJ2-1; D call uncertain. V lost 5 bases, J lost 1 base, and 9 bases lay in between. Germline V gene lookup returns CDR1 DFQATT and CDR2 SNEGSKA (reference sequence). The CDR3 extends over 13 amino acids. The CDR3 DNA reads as TGCAGTGCTGCGGACGTTTCCTACAATGAGCAGTTCTTC. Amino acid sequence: CSAADVSYNEQFF.